The 4 T cell receptor beta chains below come from one sample, sequenced in a study of T cell responses to AZD1222 COVID-19 vaccine. TCRdb's copy holds only in-frame clones and misses some; the assay was immunoSEQ multiplex PCR. The sample includes some 130,000 clones, roughly 82% of them seen just once. The sample here was peripheral blood, taken on day 0 of AZD1222 vaccination. These receptors were collected from an adult in good health.

The CDR3 bases are TGTGCCGCCCAGGACGGTTCTAACGCCTACAATGAGCAGTTCTTC. Protein product: CAAQDGSNAYNEQFF. The gene calls are TRBV6-5 and TRBJ2-1; no firm D call. Germline V CDR1 and CDR2: MNHEY, SVGAGI. V was clipped by 11 bases and J by 2 bases, with 19 bases between them. The CDR3 sequence is 15 residues long.

J is TRBJ1-1 and V is TRBV15; TRBD1 matches at 10 bases. CDR1 is LNHNV, CDR2 YYDKDF, per germline (reference sequence). With V trimmed by 3 bases and J by 5 bases, 3 bases remained unmatched. This CDR3 contains 14 residues. Here the CDR3 DNA reads TGTGCCACCAGCAGTCGGACAGGGGGGACTGAAGCTTTCTTT. It codes for CATSSRTGGTEAFF.

The chain is built from TRBV24-1 and TRBJ2-3, with D possibly being TRBD1 (7 bases). There are 15 residues in the CDR3. V shed 8 bases and J shed 6 bases, with 20 bases lying between them. From germline, CDR1 is KGHDR and CDR2 SFDVKD. CDR3 nucleotides: TGTGCCACCATGGGAAGGGGGCCCCGGGGGGATACGCAGTATTTT. Amino acid sequence: CATMGRGPRGDTQYF.

A remark on this clone: This specimen includes other DNA sequences encoding the same CDR3. V and J are TRBV3-1 (or the pseudogene TRBV3-2) and TRBJ1-1; D might be TRBD1 (5 bases). Germline-derived CDR1 and CDR2 are LGHDT and YNNKEL (reference sequence). V was clipped by 0 bases and J by 4 bases, with 6 bases between them. This CDR3 comprises 13 residues. The CDR3 DNA reads as TGTGCCAGCAGCCAAGATAGGGGCACTGAAGCTTTCTTT. Translation: CASSQDRGTEAFF.